This T cell receptor beta chain was retrieved from a study of Graves' ophthalmopathy and Graves' hyperthyroidism. Study-wide results and limits: The blood repertoire also included most expanded thyroid clonotypes above 0.001 frequency. Ophthalmopathy cases were distinguished from stable hyperthyroidism by a 13-signature model, reaching around 88% sensitivity and roughly 81% specificity.

This clonotype has just a few counts. Antigen unknown. CDR1 and CDR2 from the germline V gene are MNHEY and SVGAGI. The CDR3 consists of 15 residues. Trimming took off 6 bases at V and 0 bases at J, with 12 bases between the two ends. Amplification of TCR beta CDR3 regions used RNA transcripts. HTBI-primed RT-PCR formed the first round, and a multiplex PCR formed the second. Each CDR3 protein gets one entry after TCRdb re-called the multiplex PCR reads with MiXCR. The sample yields some 1.1 million distinct CDR3 sequences, 35% to 40% seen once. Patients newly diagnosed with hyperthyroidism, under 2 months' duration, were aged 18 to 65, the study reports. Certain patients, namely those with other autoimmune diseases, uncontrolled infections, pregnancy or lactation, were excluded.

The TCR was taken from an adult man with Graves' hyperthyroidism. The chain links TRBV6-5 to TRBJ1-5; no firm D call. The sequenced material came from peripheral blood or thyroid tissue (not recorded which). The CDR3 DNA is TGTGCCAGCAGCCACCTGTTTGATAGCAATCAGCCCCAGCATTTT. Its translation is CASSHLFDSNQPQHF.